This T cell receptor beta chain was captured by sequencing in a study of regulatory T cells in long-lasting Graves disease. To make TCR beta libraries, researchers used iRepertoire HTBI primers and Arm-PCR of CDR3 regions. TCRdb re-called the multiplex PCR reads with MiXCR, one entry per CDR3 protein. The table lists around 320,000 distinct CDR3 sequences, over 15% of them singletons. Time point described: newly diagnosed GD, antithyroid drugs for less than 3 months. RNA from PBMCs was the source of the TCR library. This clonotype has at least ten counts. CDR1 SGHTA and CDR2 FQGNSA come from the germline V gene. V shed 3 bases and J 7 bases; nucleotides not matched to a gene: 4. The CDR3 is 14 amino acids. This same sample was also taken into another study, of T cells in Graves' hyperthyroidism and ophthalmopathy. That report notes: A lack of ophthalmopathy progression within 18 months defined stable Graves' hyperthyroidism.

The receptor was isolated from a man in his forties with Graves disease. The chain combines TRBV7-2 with TRBJ2-4, with TRBD2 matching 9 bases. This sample comprised peripheral blood mononuclear cells (PBMCs), obtained at new diagnosis, from a patient treated with antithyroid drugs. CDR3 coding DNA: TGTGCCAGCAGCTTGGTAGCGGGGGATAACATTCAGTACTTC. Its protein product is CASSLVAGDNIQYF.